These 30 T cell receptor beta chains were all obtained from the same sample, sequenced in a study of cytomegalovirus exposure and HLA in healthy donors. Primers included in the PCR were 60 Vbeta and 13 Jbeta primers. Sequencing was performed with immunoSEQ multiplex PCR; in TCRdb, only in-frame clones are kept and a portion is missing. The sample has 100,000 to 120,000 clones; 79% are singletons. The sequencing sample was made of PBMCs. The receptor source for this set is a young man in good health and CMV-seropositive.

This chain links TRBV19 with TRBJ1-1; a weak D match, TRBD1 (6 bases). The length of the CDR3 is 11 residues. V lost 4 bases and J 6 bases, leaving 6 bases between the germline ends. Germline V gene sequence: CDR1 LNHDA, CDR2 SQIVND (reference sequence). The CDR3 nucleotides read TGTGCCAGTAGTACAGGGGCTGAAGCTTTCTTT. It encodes CASSTGAEAFF. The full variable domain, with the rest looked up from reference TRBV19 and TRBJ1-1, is DGGITQSPKYLFRKEGQNVTLSCEQNLNHDAMYWYRQDPGQGLRLIYYSQIVNDFQKGDIAEGYSVSREKKESFPLTVTSAQKNPTAFYLCASSTGAEAFFGQGTRLTVV.

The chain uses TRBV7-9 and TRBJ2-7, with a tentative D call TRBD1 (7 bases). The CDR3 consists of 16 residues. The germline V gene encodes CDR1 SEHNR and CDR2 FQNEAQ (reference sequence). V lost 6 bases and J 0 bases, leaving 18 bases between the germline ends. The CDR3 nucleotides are TGTGCCAGCAGGGGAGGCGGGACAGTCGTCTCCTACGAGCAGTACTTC. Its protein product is CASRGGGTVVSYEQYF.

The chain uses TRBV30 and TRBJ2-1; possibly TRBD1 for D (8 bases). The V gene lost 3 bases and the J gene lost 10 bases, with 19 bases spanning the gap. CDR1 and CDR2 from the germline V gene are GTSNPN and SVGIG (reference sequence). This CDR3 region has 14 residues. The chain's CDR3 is CAWRTQGGGGEQFF. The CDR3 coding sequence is TGTGCCTGGAGGACACAGGGGGGGGGTGGGGAGCAGTTCTTC. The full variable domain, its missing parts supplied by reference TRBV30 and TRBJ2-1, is SQTIHQWPATLVQPVGSPLSLECTVEGTSNPNLYWYRQAAGRGLQLLFYSVGIGQISSEVPQNLSASRPQDRQFILSSKKLLLSDSGFYLCAWRTQGGGGEQFFGPGTRLTVL.

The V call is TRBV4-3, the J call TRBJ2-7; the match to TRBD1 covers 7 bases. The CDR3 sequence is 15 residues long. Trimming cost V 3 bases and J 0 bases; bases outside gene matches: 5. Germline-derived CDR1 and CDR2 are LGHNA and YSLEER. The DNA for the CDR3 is TGCGCCAGCAGCCAGGGACAGTGGAGCTCCTACGAGCAGTACTTC. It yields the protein CASSQGQWSSYEQYF.

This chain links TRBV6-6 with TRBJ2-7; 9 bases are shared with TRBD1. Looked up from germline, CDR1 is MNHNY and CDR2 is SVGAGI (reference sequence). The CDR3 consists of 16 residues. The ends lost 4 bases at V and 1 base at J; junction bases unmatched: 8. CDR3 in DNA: TGTGCCAGCAGTTCCGGGGGAGACAGGGGGTCCTACGAGCAGTACTTC. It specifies CASSSGGDRGSYEQYF.

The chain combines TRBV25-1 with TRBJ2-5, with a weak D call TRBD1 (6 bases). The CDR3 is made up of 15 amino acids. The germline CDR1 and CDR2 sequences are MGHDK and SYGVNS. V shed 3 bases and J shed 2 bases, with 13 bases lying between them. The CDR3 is CASSDWDQGQETQYF. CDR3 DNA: TGTGCCAGCAGTGATTGGGATCAGGGGCAAGAGACCCAGTACTTC.

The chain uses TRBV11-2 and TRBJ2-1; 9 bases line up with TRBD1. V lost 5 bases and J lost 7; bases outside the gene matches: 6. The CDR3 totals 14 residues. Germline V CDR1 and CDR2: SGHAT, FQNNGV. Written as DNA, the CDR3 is TGTGCCAGCAGCCTTACAGGGGGCTTAAATGAGCAGTTCTTC. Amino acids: CASSLTGGLNEQFF.

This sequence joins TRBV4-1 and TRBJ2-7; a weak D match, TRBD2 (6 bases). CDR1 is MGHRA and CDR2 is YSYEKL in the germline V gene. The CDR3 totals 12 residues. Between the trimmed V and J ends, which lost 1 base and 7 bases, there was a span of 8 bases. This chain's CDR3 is CASSQVGGEQYF. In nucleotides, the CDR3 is TGCGCCAGCAGCCAAGTCGGGGGAGAGCAGTACTTC.

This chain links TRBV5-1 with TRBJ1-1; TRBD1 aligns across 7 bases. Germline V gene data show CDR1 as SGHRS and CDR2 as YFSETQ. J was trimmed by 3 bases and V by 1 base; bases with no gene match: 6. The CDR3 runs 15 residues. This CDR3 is CASSLTGDEHTEAFF. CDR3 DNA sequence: TGCGCCAGCAGCTTGACAGGGGATGAGCACACTGAAGCTTTCTTT.

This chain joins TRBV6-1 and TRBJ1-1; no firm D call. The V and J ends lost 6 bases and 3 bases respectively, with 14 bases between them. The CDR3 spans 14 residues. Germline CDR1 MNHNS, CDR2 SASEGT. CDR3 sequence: CASRDFRADTEAFF. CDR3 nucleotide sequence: TGTGCCAGCAGGGACTTTAGGGCCGACACTGAAGCTTTCTTT.

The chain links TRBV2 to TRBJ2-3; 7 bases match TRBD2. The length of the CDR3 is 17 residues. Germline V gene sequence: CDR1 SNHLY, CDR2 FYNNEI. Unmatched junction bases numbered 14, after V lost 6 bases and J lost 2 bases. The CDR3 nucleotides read TGTGCCAGCAGGGCCCCAGTGCCTAGCGGTGACACAGATACGCAGTATTTT. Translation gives CASRAPVPSGDTDTQYF.

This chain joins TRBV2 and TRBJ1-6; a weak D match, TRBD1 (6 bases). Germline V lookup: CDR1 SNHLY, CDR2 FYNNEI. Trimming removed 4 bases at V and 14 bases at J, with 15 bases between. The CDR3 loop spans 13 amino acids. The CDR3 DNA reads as TGTGCCAGCAGTGGCCAGGGGCTGGGAACCCTCCACTTT. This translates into CASSGQGLGTLHF.

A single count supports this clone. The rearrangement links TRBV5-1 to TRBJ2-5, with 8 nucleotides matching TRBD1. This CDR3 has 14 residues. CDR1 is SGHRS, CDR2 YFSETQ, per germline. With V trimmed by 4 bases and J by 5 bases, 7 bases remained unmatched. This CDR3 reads CASSRDRPWETQYF. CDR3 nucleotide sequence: TGCGCCAGCAGCCGGGACAGGCCCTGGGAGACCCAGTACTTC.

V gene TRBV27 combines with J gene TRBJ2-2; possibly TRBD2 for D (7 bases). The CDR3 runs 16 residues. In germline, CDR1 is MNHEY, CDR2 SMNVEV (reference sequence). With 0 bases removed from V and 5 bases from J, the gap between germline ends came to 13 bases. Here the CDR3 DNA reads TGTGCCAGCAGTTTATCCTGGGGGGGCCTTACCGGGGAGCTGTTTTTT. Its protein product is CASSLSWGGLTGELFF.

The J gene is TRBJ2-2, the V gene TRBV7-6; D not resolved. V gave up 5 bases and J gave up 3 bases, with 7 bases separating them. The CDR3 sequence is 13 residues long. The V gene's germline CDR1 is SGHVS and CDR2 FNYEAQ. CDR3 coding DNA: TGTGCCAGCAGCCCCCTAGACACCGGGGAGCTGTTTTTT. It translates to CASSPLDTGELFF.

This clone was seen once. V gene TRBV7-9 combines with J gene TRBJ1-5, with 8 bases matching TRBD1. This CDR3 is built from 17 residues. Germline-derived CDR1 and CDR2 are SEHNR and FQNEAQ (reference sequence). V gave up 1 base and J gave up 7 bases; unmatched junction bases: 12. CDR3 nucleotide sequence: TGTGCCAGCAGCTTAGGGGTCGGACAGGGTGTTGACCAGCCCCAGCATTTT. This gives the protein CASSLGVGQGVDQPQHF.

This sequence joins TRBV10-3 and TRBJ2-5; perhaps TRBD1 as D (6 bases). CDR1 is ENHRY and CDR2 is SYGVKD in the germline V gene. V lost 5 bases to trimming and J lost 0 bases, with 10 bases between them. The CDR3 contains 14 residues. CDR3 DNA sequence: TGTGCCATCAGTTCACAGGGATACCAAGAGACCCAGTACTTC. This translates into CAISSQGYQETQYF.

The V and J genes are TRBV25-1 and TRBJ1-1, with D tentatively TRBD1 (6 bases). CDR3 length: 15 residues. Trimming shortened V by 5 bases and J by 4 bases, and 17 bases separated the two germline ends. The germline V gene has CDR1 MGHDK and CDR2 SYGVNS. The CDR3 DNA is TGTGCCAGCAGTTTTTCTGGGGGCGATGGCACTGAAGCTTTCTTT. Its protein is CASSFSGGDGTEAFF.

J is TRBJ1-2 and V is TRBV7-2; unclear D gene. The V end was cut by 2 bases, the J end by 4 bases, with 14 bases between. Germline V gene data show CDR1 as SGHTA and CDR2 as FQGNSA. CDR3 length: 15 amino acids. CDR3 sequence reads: CASSLSPGVIYGYTF. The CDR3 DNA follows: TGTGCCAGCAGCTTAAGTCCAGGTGTGATCTATGGCTACACCTTC.

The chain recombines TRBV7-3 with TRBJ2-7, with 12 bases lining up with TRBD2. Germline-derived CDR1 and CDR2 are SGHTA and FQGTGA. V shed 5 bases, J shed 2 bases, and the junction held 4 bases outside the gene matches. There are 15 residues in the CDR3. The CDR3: CASSLLAGGPYEQYF. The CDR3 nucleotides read TGTGCCAGCAGCCTTCTAGCGGGGGGGCCCTACGAGCAGTACTTC.

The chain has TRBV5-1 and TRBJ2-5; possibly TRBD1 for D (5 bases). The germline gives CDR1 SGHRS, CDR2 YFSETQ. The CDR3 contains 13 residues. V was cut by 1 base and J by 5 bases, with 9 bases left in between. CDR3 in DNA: TGCGCCAGCAGCTTGAAGGGGATCGAGACCCAGTACTTC. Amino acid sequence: CASSLKGIETQYF. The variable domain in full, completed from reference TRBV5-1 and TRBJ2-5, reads KAGVTQTPRYLIKTRGQQVTLSCSPISGHRSVSWYQQTPGQGLQFLFEYFSETQRNKGNFPGRFSGRQFSNSRSEMNVSTLELGDSALYLCASSLKGIETQYFGPGTRLLVL.

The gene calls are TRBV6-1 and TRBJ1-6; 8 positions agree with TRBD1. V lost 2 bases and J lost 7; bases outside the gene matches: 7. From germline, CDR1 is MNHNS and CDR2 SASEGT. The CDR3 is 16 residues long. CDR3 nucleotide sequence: TGTGCCAGCAGTGAATCTTCTGGACAGGGAAATTCACCCCTCCACTTT. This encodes CASSESSGQGNSPLHF.

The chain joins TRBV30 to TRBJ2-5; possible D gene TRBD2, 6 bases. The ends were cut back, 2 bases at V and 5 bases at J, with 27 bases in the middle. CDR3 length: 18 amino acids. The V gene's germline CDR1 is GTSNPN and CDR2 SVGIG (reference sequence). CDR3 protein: CAWSSHKGGGRVRETQYF. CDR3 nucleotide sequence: TGTGCCTGGAGTTCACACAAGGGAGGCGGAAGGGTCCGGGAGACCCAGTACTTC.

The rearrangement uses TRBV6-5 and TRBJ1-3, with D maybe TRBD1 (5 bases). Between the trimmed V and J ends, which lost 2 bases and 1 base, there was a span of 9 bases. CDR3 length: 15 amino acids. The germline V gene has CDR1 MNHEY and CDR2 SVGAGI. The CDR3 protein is CASSYSRTSGNTIYF. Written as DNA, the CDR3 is TGTGCCAGCAGTTACAGTAGGACATCTGGAAACACCATATATTTT.

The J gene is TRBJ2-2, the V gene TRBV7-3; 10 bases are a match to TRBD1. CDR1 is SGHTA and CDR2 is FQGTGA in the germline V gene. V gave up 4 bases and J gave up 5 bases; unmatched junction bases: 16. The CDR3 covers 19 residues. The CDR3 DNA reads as TGTGCCAGCAGCTCCCACAGAAAAGACAGGGGGCGCGGTACCGGGGAGCTGTTTTTT. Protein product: CASSSHRKDRGRGTGELFF. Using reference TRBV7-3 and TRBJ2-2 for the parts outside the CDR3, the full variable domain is GAGVSQTPSNKVTEKGKYVELRCDPISGHTALYWYRQSLGQGPEFLIYFQGTGAADDSGLPNDRFFAVRPEGSVSTLKIQRTERGDSAVYLCASSSHRKDRGRGTGELFFGEGSRLTVL.

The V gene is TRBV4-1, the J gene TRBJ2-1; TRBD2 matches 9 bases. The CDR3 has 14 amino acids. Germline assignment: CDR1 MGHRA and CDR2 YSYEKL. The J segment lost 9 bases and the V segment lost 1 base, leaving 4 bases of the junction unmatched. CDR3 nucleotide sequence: TGCGCCAGCAGCCAAGCGGGACTAGCAGGTGAGCAGTTCTTC. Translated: CASSQAGLAGEQFF.

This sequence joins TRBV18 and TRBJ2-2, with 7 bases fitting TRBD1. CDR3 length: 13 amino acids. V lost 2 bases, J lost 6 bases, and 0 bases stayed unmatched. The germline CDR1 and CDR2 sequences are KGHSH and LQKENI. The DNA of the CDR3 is TGTGCCAGCTCACCAACAGGGGCCGGGGAGCTGTTTTTT. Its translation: CASSPTGAGELFF.

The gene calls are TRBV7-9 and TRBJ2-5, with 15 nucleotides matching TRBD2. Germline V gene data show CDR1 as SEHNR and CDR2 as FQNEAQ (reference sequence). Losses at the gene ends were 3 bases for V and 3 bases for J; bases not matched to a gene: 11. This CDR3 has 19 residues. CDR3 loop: CASSLKGTSGGNTKETQYF. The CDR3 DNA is TGTGCCAGCAGCTTGAAGGGGACTAGCGGGGGGAATACCAAAGAGACCCAGTACTTC.

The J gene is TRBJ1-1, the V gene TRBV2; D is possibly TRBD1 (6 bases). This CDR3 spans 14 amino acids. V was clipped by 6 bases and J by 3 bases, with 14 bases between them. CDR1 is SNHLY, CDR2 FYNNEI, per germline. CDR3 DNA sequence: TGTGCCAGCAGAGTCAGGGAGGGGGACACTGAAGCTTTCTTT. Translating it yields CASRVREGDTEAFF.

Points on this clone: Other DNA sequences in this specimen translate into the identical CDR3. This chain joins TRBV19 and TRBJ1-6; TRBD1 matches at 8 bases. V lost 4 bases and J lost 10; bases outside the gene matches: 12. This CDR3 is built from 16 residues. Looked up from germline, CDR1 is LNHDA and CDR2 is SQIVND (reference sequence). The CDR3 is CASSRLSGGAKSPLHF. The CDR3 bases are TGTGCCAGTAGTAGGCTATCAGGGGGCGCAAAATCACCCCTCCACTTT. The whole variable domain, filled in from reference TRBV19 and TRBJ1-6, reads DGGITQSPKYLFRKEGQNVTLSCEQNLNHDAMYWYRQDPGQGLRLIYYSQIVNDFQKGDIAEGYSVSREKKESFPLTVTSAQKNPTAFYLCASSRLSGGAKSPLHFGNGTRLTVT.